The 10 T cell receptor beta chains reported below all come from one sample, sequenced in a study of technical replicates of blood from several donors. The method was immunoSEQ multiplex PCR; TCRdb's version includes in-frame clones alone and lacks a portion of them. The sample lists about 89,000 clones, roughly 94% seen once, with roughly 0.24% in the top ten. Sample: T cells isolated from PBMCs. Every receptor here comes from a human donor in good health.

This chain links TRBV9 with TRBJ1-1; D may be TRBD1 (6 bases). The CDR3 is 14 residues long. Trimming cost V 4 bases and J 5 bases, with 15 bases left between them. The germline gives CDR1 SGDLS, CDR2 YYNGEE. CDR3 sequence (DNA): TGTGCCAGCAGCAGAACCGGACAGTCTACTGAAGCTTTCTTT. This encodes CASSRTGQSTEAFF.

The chain links TRBV5-1 to TRBJ2-6; a possible D gene is TRBD1 (5 bases). There are 17 residues in the CDR3. The V end was cut by 1 base, the J end by 4 bases, with 15 bases between. Germline loops: CDR1 SGHRS, CDR2 YFSETQ. This CDR3 is CASSLSRAKSGANVLTF. As DNA, the CDR3 is TGCGCCAGCAGCTTGAGCAGGGCAAAATCCGGGGCCAACGTCCTGACTTTC. Combining the CDR3 with reference TRBV5-1 and TRBJ2-6 gives the whole variable domain KAGVTQTPRYLIKTRGQQVTLSCSPISGHRSVSWYQQTPGQGLQFLFEYFSETQRNKGNFPGRFSGRQFSNSRSEMNVSTLELGDSALYLCASSLSRAKSGANVLTFGAGSRLTVL.

This clone was counted once. V and J are TRBV7-9 and TRBJ1-1, with TRBD1 identical over 7 bases. This CDR3 is 12 amino acids long. CDR1 SEHNR and CDR2 FQNEAQ come from the germline V gene (reference sequence). The V segment lost 8 bases and the J segment 1 base; nucleotides outside the gene matches: 1. CDR3 nucleotides: TGTGCCAGCCGACAGGGGAACACTGAAGCTTTCTTT. This sequence encodes CASRQGNTEAFF.

The chain is built from TRBV9 and TRBJ2-7; D may be TRBD2 (6 bases). V lost 4 bases to trimming and J lost 7 bases, with 12 bases between them. This CDR3 region has 12 residues. Germline CDR1 and CDR2: SGDLS and YYNGEE. CDR3 DNA: TGTGCCAGCAGCCCCGAGGAGGGGGAGCAGTACTTC. This sequence encodes CASSPEEGEQYF.

The chain recombines TRBV2 with TRBJ1-2, with a possible D match to TRBD1 (6 bases). CDR1 is SNHLY, CDR2 FYNNEI, per germline. Trimming took 3 bases from V and 8 from J, leaving 19 bases between them. The CDR3 runs 15 residues. This chain's CDR3 is CASSEVSGARLGYTF. CDR3 in DNA: TGTGCCAGCAGTGAGGTCTCAGGGGCCCGATTGGGCTACACCTTC.

This clone appeared once. The V call is TRBV7-9, the J call TRBJ2-1, with a possible D match to TRBD1 (6 bases). The CDR3 runs 15 residues. The V gene lost 6 bases and the J gene lost 1 base, with 13 bases spanning the gap. Germline V gene lookup returns CDR1 SEHNR and CDR2 FQNEAQ (reference sequence). The DNA for the CDR3 is TGTGCCAGCAGTCTATGGACAGATTCCTACAATGAGCAGTTCTTC. This codes for CASSLWTDSYNEQFF.

This clone was recorded only once. The rearrangement joins TRBV7-9 to TRBJ2-5, with D possibly being TRBD2 (7 bases). Trimming cost V 4 bases and J 5 bases, with 11 bases left between them. CDR3 length: 13 residues. Per germline, CDR1 SEHNR and CDR2 FQNEAQ (reference sequence). CDR3 coding DNA: TGTGCCAGCAGCTCCGGGGGGCTGGAGACCCAGTACTTC. It is translated as CASSSGGLETQYF.

CDR3 DNA sequence: TGCGCCAGCAGCATTGAACAGGGGGCAGATGGCTACACCTTC. This encodes CASSIEQGADGYTF. The genes are TRBV5-1 and TRBJ1-2, with 9 bases that match TRBD1. Germline V CDR1 and CDR2: SGHRS, YFSETQ. J lost 6 bases, V lost 4 bases, and 7 bases had no gene match. The length of the CDR3 is 14 residues.

This chain uses TRBV4-2 with TRBJ2-1; 15 nucleotides line up with TRBD2. J gave up 0 bases and V 5 bases, and 11 bases lay outside the gene matches. This CDR3 has 20 residues. Germline V gene data show CDR1 as LGHNA and CDR2 as YNFKEQ. The CDR3 sequence is CASSSKGLAGGHTSYNEQFF. The CDR3 DNA is TGTGCCAGCAGCTCCAAAGGACTAGCGGGGGGGCATACCTCCTACAATGAGCAGTTCTTC.

This chain uses TRBV28 with TRBJ2-2; 8 bases line up with TRBD2. Losses at the gene ends were 10 bases for V and 8 bases for J; bases not matched to a gene: 6. Germline-derived CDR1 and CDR2 are MDHEN and SYDVKM. This CDR3 is built from 12 residues. For the CDR3, the DNA is TGTGCCACCAAGCGGGAGAAAGGGGAGCTGTTTTTT. It encodes CATKREKGELFF.